The 7 T cell receptor beta chains presented below share a single source sample, sequenced in a study of cytomegalovirus exposure and HLA in healthy donors. 13 Jbeta primers and 60 Vbeta primers were used for the PCR. TCRdb's copy holds only in-frame clones and misses some; the assay was immunoSEQ multiplex PCR. The data show approximately 110,000 clones, more than 65% seen once. The sequenced material came from PBMCs. Every receptor here comes from a middle-aged man in good health and CMV-seropositive.

This clone was seen a handful of times. This chain links TRBV4-2 with TRBJ2-1, with 9 bases that match TRBD1. V shed 0 bases, J shed 8 bases, and the junction held 11 bases outside the gene matches. The CDR3 contains 17 residues. Germline CDR1 reads LGHNA; CDR2 reads YNFKEQ. The CDR3 bases are TGTGCCAGCAGCCAAGAGAGAGGACAGGGGCAAAGTGATGAGCAGTTCTTC. As protein: CASSQERGQGQSDEQFF.

The gene calls are TRBV7-3 and TRBJ2-3; tentative D call: TRBD2 (6 bases). The CDR3 totals 15 residues. Germline V gene data show CDR1 as SGHTA and CDR2 as FQGTGA. Trimming left V 0 bases short and J 4 bases short, with 11 bases between. The CDR3 DNA sequence: TGTGCCAGCAGCTTAACGGTGATAGCGGCAGATACGCAGTATTTT. Translated: CASSLTVIAADTQYF.

CDR3 coding DNA: TGTGCCAGCAGCGCTAGCGTGCCGAACTATGGCTACACCTTC. Its translation is CASSASVPNYGYTF. This sequence joins TRBV9 and TRBJ1-2; D unclear. Per germline, CDR1 SGDLS and CDR2 YYNGEE. The CDR3 has 14 residues. The V end was cut by 3 bases, the J end by 2 bases, with 11 bases between.

The chain employs TRBV29-1 and TRBJ2-7; D might be TRBD1 (6 bases). V was trimmed by 5 bases and J by 2 bases, leaving 13 bases between them. The CDR3 spans 13 residues. The V gene's germline CDR1 is SQVTM and CDR2 ANQGSEA. CDR3 sequence reads: CSVRGQLTYEQYF. CDR3 in DNA: TGCAGCGTTAGGGGACAATTAACCTACGAGCAGTACTTC.

The chain has TRBV28 and TRBJ2-7; no reliable D call. CDR1 is MDHEN, CDR2 SYDVKM, per germline. The CDR3 sequence is 12 residues long. Deletions cut 7 bases from V and 1 base from J, with 8 bases between. CDR3 DNA sequence: TGTGCCAGCAACTACCCATCCTACGAGCAGTACTTC. Its translation: CASNYPSYEQYF.

This rearrangement joins TRBV5-1 to TRBJ2-1, with D perhaps TRBD1 (6 bases). V shed 6 bases and J shed 1 base, with 14 bases lying between them. The CDR3 runs to 15 residues. Germline V gene sequence: CDR1 SGHRS, CDR2 YFSETQ. This chain's CDR3 is CASKVQGASYNEQFF. The CDR3 region has the DNA TGCGCCAGCAAAGTACAGGGCGCGTCCTACAATGAGCAGTTCTTC.

The genes are TRBV13 and TRBJ2-7, with 7 bases aligning to TRBD2. Trimming removed 5 bases from V and 0 bases from J; junction bases left unmatched: 10. CDR1 and CDR2 from the germline V gene are PRHDT and FYEKMQ (reference sequence). The CDR3 is 16 amino acids. This CDR3 is CASSGSGRGLSYEQYF. The CDR3 nucleotides read TGTGCCAGCAGCGGAAGTGGGAGGGGACTCTCCTACGAGCAGTACTTC. The whole variable domain, remainder taken from reference TRBV13 and TRBJ2-7, is AAGVIQSPRHLIKEKRETATLKCYPIPRHDTVYWYQQGPGQDPQFLISFYEKMQSDKGSIPDRFSAQQFSDYHSELNMSSLELGDSALYFCASSGSGRGLSYEQYFGPGTRLTVT.